The entry that follows covers one T cell receptor beta chain sequence. Antigen specificity is unknown. The data are from a study of Ad26.COV2.S vaccination and SARS-CoV-2 variants. Study in general: The donor was enrolled in the Ad26.COV2.S arm of the COV1001 trial. Administration of Ad26.COV2.S was intramuscular, either once or twice 56 days apart.

As for treatment: around 19 received Ad26.COV2.S at low or high dose, single or two shots; 5 received placebo; per-sample allocation not given. Day 63 after the first injection of vaccine or placebo was the sampling time. The CDR3 totals 15 residues. CDR1 and CDR2 from the germline V gene are SQVTM and ANQGSEA. V was shortened by 4 bases and J by 0 bases, with 13 bases between the two germline ends. Study-level points and caveats: Vaccine recipients surpassed placebo recipients in spike-specific TCR breadth.

TCRdb's table, derived via immunoSEQ multiplex PCR, lists solely in-frame clones and lacks some. The sample has some 460,000 clones, 80% to 90% seen once. This TCR was recovered from a person aged 18 to 59 who received the Ad26.COV2.S COVID-19 vaccine or a placebo. The chain couples TRBV29-1 to TRBJ2-1; D ambiguous. Sequenced material: peripheral blood, taken in a trial of Ad26.COV2.S vaccine versus placebo. The DNA of the CDR3 is TGCAGCGTTGGAAGGGTGCAAAGCTCCTACAATGAGCAGTTCTTC. This codes for CSVGRVQSSYNEQFF.